The table lists the clone carrying this T cell receptor (beta chain) with a few counts. Source study methods: Amplification from reference gene primers served as the basis for estimated nucleated cell counts. Libraries were prepared by immunoSEQ multiplex PCR; TCRdb keeps only in-frame clonotypes and omits some of them. That table supplies the V and J calls and clone size; D and trimming were determined from the DNA. Of some 400,000 clones in the sample, roughly nine tenths were seen once. The record originates from a study of blood T cell repertoires in COVID-19. On the study more broadly: Spain, Italy and the United States supplied samples that represented acute and convalescent COVID-19.

Researchers sorted participants into cohorts using their self-reported clinical history. People in the exposed group encountered a COVID-19 case within 2 weeks before entering the study. Sequenced material: PBMCs or T cells enriched from blood (not recorded which). This clonotype originated in a woman aged 40-49 years who had been exposed to COVID-19.

The DNA for the CDR3 is TGTGCCAGCGTCCGGACATCATCCGGCTACACCTTC. Amino acid sequence: CASVRTSSGYTF. This chain links TRBV2 with TRBJ1-2, with D possibly being TRBD1 (5 bases). V lost 8 bases and J lost 8, with 15 bases in between. Germline V gene sequence: CDR1 SNHLY, CDR2 FYNNEI. The CDR3 loop spans 12 amino acids.